This T cell receptor (beta chain) appears in the sequencing data of a study of blood T cell repertoires in COVID-19. About the study: The samples span acute and convalescent COVID-19 from the United States, Italy and Spain. PBMCs, B-cell-depleted T cells, or T cells provided the cDNA or gDNA that made up the material.

Per the study methods: Counts of nucleated cells, estimated from reference gene primer amplification, were obtained. Clones were read by immunoSEQ multiplex PCR, and TCRdb kept only the in-frame ones, dropping some. The DNA was the basis for D and trimming; V, J and clone size are from that table. The repertoire holds fewer than 200,000 clones, with 82% as singletons. The V and J ends lost 6 bases and 4 bases respectively, with 7 bases between them. Per the germline V gene, CDR1 is LNHDA and CDR2 is SQIVND (reference sequence). The CDR3 has 12 residues. The sample consisted of peripheral blood. J is TRBJ2-1 and V is TRBV19, with D perhaps TRBD1 (5 bases). The sequence came from a woman between 65 and 79 years old with acute or convalescent COVID-19. The CDR3 reads CASRGRYNEQFF. The CDR3, as DNA: TGTGCCAGTAGGGGGCGTTACAATGAGCAGTTCTTC.